The clone carrying this T cell receptor beta chain was found a few times. Its target is not known. These data belong to a study of beta chain features in type 1 diabetes. Sorted populations all had greater than 98% purity. Expressed TCRB transcripts were sequenced because the entire RNA isolate underwent reverse transcription. Repertoires were generated with immunoSEQ multiplex PCR, while TCRdb's copy carries only in-frame clones and drops some. The table lists 630,000 or so clones, over 11% of them singletons. Study results and caveats: Insertion counts at VDJ junctions were lower in type 1 diabetes patients, who also showed more deletions there. Within patients, naive, central memory and Treg TCRB repertoires seemed more similar than within healthy donors. Significant though moderate, a shortening of TCRB CDR3s appeared in all four CD4+ subsets of Type 1 diabetes patients.

Germline CDR1 and CDR2: MDHEN and SYDVKM. The CDR3 covers 16 residues. Deletions cut 8 bases from V and 1 base from J, with 18 bases between. V and J are TRBV28 and TRBJ1-5; D is perhaps TRBD1 (6 bases). The sequence was collected from a man younger than 35 with type 1 diabetes. Material for sequencing was naive CD4+ T cells from blood. CDR3 protein: CASLNRGGASNQPQHF. The DNA of the CDR3 is TGTGCCAGCCTGAATAGGGGGGGAGCCAGCAATCAGCCCCAGCATTTT. The full variable domain, rest sourced from reference TRBV28 and TRBJ1-5, is DVKVTQSSRYLVKRTGEKVFLECVQDMDHENMFWYRQDPGLGLRLIYFSYDVKMKEKGDIPEGYSVSREKKERFSLILESASTNQTSMYLCASLNRGGASNQPQHFGDGTRLSIL.